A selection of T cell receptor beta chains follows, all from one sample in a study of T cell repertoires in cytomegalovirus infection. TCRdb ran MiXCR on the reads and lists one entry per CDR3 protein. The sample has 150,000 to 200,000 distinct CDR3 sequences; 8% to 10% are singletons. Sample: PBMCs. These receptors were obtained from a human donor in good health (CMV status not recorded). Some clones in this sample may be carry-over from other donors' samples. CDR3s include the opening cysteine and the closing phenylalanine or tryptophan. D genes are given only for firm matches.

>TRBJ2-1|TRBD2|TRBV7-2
CASSSGLVEQFF
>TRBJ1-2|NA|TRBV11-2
CASSSASRFDYGYTF
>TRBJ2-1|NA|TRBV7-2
CASSSGVAWYEQFF
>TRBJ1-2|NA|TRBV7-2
CASSSVAGSYGYTF
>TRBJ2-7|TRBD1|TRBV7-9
CASSSGTDFYEQYF
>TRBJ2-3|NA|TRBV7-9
CASSSTSRQGIMTDTQYF
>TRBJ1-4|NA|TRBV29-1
CSVAREGTNEKLFF
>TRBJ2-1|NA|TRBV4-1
CASSQDGLELYNEQFF
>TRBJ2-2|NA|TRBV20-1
CSAINTGELFF
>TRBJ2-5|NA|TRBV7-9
CASSLVRAETQYF
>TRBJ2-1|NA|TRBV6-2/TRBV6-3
CASSLVARDYNEQFF
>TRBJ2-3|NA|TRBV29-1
CSVVLRQGFFTDTQYF
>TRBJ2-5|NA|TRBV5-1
CASSSGTGDSQYF
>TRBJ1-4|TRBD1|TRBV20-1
CSAMTGKGLTNEKLFF
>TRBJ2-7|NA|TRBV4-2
CASSQGTELEQYF
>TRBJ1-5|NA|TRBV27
CASSTGGQPQHF
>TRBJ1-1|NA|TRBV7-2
CASSYRVTEAFF
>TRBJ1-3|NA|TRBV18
CASSPLPPGSGNTIYF
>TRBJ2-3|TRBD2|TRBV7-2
CASSPGTSGSTDTQYF